This T cell receptor beta chain is from a study of T cells in Graves' hyperthyroidism and ophthalmopathy. The CDR3 length is 17 residues. Germline V CDR1 and CDR2: SGHVS, FQNEAQ. V trimming: 0 bases; J trimming: 9 bases; junction bases outside the gene matches: 10. General observations from the study: Ophthalmopathy and stable hyperthyroidism were separated by a 13 V-J model.

Authors of the study amplified TCR beta CDR3 regions from RNA transcripts. Carried out on the TCR CDR3, a first-round RT-PCR used the HTBI primer set. MiXCR was run by TCRdb on the multiplex PCR reads, yielding one entry per CDR3 protein. The profile covers about 210,000 distinct CDR3 sequences, with about 15% appearing a single time and under 65% taken by the ten largest. This clonotype has ten or more counts. Its cognate antigen is unknown. The rearrangement joins TRBV7-8 to TRBJ2-1; 11 bases are shared with TRBD2. This sequence originates from a man aged 50 to 60 with Graves' hyperthyroidism. Sequencing was performed on blood. This CDR3 is CASSLAFNSGRESEQFF. In DNA form, the CDR3 reads TGTGCCAGCAGCTTAGCGTTCAATAGCGGGAGGGAAAGTGAGCAGTTCTTC. The complete variable domain, with remaining parts taken from reference TRBV7-8 and TRBJ2-1, reads GAGVSQSPRYKVAKRGQDVALRCDPISGHVSLFWYQQALGQGPEFLTYFQNEAQLDKSGLPSDRFFAERPEGSVSTLKIQRTQQEDSAVYLCASSLAFNSGRESEQFFGPGTRLTVL.